This T cell receptor beta chain derives from a study of blood T cell repertoires in COVID-19. Study summary: COVID-19 samples from acute and convalescent phases originated in the United States, Italy and Spain. PBMCs, B-cell-depleted T cells, or T cells provided the cDNA or gDNA that made up the material.

As processed by the authors: Scientists estimated how many nucleated cells there were by amplifying reference gene primers. Only in-frame clones appear in the TCRdb table, and some are missing; sequencing was by immunoSEQ multiplex PCR. V, J and clone size derive from that table, while D and trimming were established from the DNA sequence. The data show about 130,000 clones, with 65% to 90% seen just once and 6.6% held by the top ten. The CDR3 is 17 amino acids. The ends lost 4 bases at V and 4 bases at J; junction bases unmatched: 6. Germline values: CDR1 KGHDR, CDR2 SFDVKD. The sequence was collected from a man older than 75 with active or convalescent COVID-19. The sequencing input was peripheral blood. V usage is TRBV24-1 and J usage is TRBJ2-2; 12 positions match TRBD2. In DNA, the CDR3 is TGTGCCACCAGTGACCCCCTAGCGGGGGGGGTCACCGGGGAGCTGTTTTTT. Its translation: CATSDPLAGGVTGELFF.